The TCR beta chain described here comes from a study of siplizumab effects on memory and regulatory T cells. Germline V CDR1 and CDR2: ENHRY, SYGVKD. This CDR3 comprises 15 residues. Trimming took 6 bases from V and 7 from J; bases not matched to a gene: 14. Study-wide findings and caveats: Naive or memory phenotype was unassignable for roughly 75-96% of proliferating CD4+ or CD8+ clones.

A remark on this clone: Its antigen is not identified.

This table comes from immunoSEQ multiplex PCR, and its TCRdb copy is limited to in-frame clones, with some not included. The repertoire holds roughly 69,000 clones, with roughly 80% as singletons. Sequenced material: memory CD4+ T cells sorted from blood. The receptor's source is a human donor in good health. The rearrangement uses TRBV10-3 and TRBJ2-7; 8 nucleotides align to TRBD2. CDR3 nucleotides: TGTGCCATCAGCCTCCTAGTCGGGGGGGCAGGGGAGCAGTACTTC. It specifies CAISLLVGGAGEQYF.